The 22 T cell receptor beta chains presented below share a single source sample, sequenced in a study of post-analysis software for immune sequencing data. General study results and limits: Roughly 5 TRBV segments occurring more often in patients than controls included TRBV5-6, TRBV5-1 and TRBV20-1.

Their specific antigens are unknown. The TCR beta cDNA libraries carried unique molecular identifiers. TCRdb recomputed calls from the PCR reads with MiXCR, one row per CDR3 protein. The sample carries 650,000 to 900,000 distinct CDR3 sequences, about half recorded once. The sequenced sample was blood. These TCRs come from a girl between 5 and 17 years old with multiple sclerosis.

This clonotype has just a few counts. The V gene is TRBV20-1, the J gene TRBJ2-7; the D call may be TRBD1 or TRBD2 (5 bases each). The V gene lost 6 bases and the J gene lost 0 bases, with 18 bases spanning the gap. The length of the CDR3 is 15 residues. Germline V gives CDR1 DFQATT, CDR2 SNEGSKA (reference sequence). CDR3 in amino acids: CSALGSPGTSYEQYF. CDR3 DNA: TGCAGTGCGTTGGGCTCACCGGGGACCTCCTACGAGCAGTACTTC.

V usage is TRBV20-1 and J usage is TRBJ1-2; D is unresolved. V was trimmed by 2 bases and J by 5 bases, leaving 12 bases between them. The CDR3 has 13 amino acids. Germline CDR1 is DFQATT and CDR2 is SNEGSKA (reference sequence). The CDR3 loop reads CSARSTEIYGYTF. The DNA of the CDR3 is TGCAGTGCTAGATCAACAGAAATTTATGGCTACACCTTC.

CDR3 loop: CASSVGAAKKETQYF. Written as DNA, the CDR3 is TGTGCCAGCAGCGTAGGGGCAGCCAAAAAAGAGACCCAGTACTTC. This chain links TRBV9 with TRBJ2-5; D ambiguous. Germline V gene lookup returns CDR1 SGDLS and CDR2 YYNGEE. With 0 bases removed from V and 3 bases from J, the gap between germline ends came to 12 bases. CDR3 length equals 15 residues.

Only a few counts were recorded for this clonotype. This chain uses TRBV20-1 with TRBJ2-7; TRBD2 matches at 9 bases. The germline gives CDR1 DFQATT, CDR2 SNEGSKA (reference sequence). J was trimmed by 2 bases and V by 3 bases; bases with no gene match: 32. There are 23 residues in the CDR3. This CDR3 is CSASSGLAGLTTQKAGVTYEQYF. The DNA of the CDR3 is TGCAGTGCTAGCAGTGGGCTAGCGGGACTAACGACCCAGAAAGCGGGAGTGACCTACGAGCAGTACTTC.

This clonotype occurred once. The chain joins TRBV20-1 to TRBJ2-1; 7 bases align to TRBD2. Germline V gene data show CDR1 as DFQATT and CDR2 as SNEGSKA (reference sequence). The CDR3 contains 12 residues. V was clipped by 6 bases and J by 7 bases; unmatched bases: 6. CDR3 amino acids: CSARGGRNEQFF. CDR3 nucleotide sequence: TGCAGTGCCCGGGGAGGGAGGAATGAGCAGTTCTTC.

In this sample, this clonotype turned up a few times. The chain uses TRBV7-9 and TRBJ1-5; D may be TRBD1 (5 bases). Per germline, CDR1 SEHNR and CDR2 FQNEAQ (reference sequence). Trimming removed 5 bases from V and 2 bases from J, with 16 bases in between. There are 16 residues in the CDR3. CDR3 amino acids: CASSDGRGGRNQPQHF. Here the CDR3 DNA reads TGTGCCAGCAGCGATGGCCGGGGGGGTCGCAATCAGCCCCAGCATTTT.

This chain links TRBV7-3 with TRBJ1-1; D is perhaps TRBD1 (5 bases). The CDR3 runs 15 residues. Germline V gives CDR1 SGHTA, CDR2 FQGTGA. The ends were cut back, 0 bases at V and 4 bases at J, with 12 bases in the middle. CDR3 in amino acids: CASSLTGGGPTEAFF. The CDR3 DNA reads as TGTGCCAGCAGCTTAACTGGGGGAGGGCCCACTGAAGCTTTCTTT. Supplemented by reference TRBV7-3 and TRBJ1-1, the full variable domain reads GAGVSQTPSNKVTEKGKYVELRCDPISGHTALYWYRQSLGQGPEFLIYFQGTGAADDSGLPNDRFFAVRPEGSVSTLKIQRTERGDSAVYLCASSLTGGGPTEAFFGQGTRLTVV.

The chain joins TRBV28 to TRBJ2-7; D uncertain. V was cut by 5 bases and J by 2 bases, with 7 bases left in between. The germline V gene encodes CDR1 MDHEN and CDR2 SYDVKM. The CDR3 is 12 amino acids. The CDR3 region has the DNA TGTGCCAGCAGTACCCCCCCCTACGAGCAGTACTTC. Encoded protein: CASSTPPYEQYF.

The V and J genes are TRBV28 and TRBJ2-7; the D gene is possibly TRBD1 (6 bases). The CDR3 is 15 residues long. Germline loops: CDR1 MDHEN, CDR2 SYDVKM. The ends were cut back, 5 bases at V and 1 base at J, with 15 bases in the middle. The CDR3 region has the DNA TGTGCCAGCAGTCTAGGACAGTTTTTTTCCTACGAGCAGTACTTC. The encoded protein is CASSLGQFFSYEQYF.

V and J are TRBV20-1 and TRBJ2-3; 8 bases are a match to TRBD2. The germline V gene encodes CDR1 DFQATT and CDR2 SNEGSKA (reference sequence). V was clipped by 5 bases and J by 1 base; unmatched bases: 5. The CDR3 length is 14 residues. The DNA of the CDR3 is TGCAGTGCTGGCGGGGGGCACGGCACAGATACGCAGTATTTT. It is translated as CSAGGGHGTDTQYF.

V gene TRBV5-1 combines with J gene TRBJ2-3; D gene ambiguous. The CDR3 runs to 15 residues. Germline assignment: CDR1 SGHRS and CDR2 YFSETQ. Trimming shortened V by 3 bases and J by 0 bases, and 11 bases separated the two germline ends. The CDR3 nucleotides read TGCGCCAGCAGCTCCGAGACGCCTAGCACAGATACGCAGTATTTT. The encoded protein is CASSSETPSTDTQYF.

The CDR3 DNA reads TGTGCCAGCAGCTCTTCCCCGGGTGCCCAGTACTTC. It specifies CASSSSPGAQYF. The chain employs TRBV7-9 and TRBJ2-5; D not resolved. The germline V gene encodes CDR1 SEHNR and CDR2 FQNEAQ (reference sequence). The CDR3 is 12 residues long. Trimming pared 4 bases from V and 9 bases from J, leaving 12 bases between.

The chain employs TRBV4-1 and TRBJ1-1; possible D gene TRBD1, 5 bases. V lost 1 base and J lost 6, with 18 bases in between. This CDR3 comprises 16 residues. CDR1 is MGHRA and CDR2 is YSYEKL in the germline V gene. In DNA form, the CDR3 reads TGCGCCAGCAGCCAAGCTGACAGTCTAACCATTTCTGAAGCTTTCTTT. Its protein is CASSQADSLTISEAFF.

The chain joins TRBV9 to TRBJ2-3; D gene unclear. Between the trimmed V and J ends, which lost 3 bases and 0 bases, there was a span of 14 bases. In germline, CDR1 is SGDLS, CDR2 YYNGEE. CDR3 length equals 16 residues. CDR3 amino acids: CASSGALSRSTDTQYF. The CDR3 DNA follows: TGTGCCAGCAGCGGAGCATTGAGCAGAAGCACAGATACGCAGTATTTT.

This CDR3 is CASLLTGASYNEQFF. CDR3 nucleotide sequence: TGTGCCAGCCTCCTGACAGGTGCCTCCTACAATGAGCAGTTCTTC. The chain links TRBV12-3 or TRBV12-4 to TRBJ2-1; D might be TRBD1 (6 bases). CDR3 size: 15 residues. V was shortened by 8 bases and J by 0 bases, with 14 bases between the two germline ends.

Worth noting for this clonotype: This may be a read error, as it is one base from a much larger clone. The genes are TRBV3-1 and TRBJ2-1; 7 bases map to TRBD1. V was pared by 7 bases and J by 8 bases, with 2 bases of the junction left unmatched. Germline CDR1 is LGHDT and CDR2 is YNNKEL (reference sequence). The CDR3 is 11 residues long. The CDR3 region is CASIQGDEQFF. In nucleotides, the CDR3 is TGTGCCAGCATCCAGGGGGATGAGCAGTTCTTC.

CDR3 DNA sequence: TGTGCCAGCAGCCCCGGACTAGTGGGAGGGGCTGAGCAGTTCTTC. This gives the protein CASSPGLVGGAEQFF. V gene TRBV3-1 combines with J gene TRBJ2-1; TRBD2 agrees at 7 bases. V lost 4 bases, J lost 9 bases, and 12 bases stayed unmatched. The CDR3 runs to 15 residues. Germline V lookup: CDR1 LGHDT, CDR2 YNNKEL (reference sequence).

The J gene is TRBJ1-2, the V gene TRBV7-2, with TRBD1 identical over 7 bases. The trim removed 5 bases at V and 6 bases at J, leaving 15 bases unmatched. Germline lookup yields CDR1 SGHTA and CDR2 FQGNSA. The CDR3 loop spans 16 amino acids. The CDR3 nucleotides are TGTGCCAGCAGCCCAAAGGGCCGGACAGGCGTCAATGGCTACACCTTC. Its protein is CASSPKGRTGVNGYTF.

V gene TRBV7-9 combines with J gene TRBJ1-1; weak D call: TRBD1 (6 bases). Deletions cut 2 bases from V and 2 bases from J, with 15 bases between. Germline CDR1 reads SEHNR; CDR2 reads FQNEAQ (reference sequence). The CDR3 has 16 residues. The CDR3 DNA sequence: TGTGCCAGCAGCTTAACCACGGGGGGGCCCAACACTGAAGCTTTCTTT. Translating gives CASSLTTGGPNTEAFF.

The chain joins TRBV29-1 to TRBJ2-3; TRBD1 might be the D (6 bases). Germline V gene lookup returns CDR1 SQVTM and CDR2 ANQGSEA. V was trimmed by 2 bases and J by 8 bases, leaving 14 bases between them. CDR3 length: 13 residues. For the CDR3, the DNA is TGCAGCGTTGAACTACAGGGTGGTGGTACGCAGTATTTT. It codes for CSVELQGGGTQYF.

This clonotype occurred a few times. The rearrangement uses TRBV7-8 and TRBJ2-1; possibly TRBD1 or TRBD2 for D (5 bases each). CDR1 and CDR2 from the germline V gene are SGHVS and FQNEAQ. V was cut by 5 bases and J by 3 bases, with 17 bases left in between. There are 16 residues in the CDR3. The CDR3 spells CASSPGWGVGYNEQFF. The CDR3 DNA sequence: TGTGCCAGCAGCCCAGGGTGGGGAGTTGGCTACAATGAGCAGTTCTTC.

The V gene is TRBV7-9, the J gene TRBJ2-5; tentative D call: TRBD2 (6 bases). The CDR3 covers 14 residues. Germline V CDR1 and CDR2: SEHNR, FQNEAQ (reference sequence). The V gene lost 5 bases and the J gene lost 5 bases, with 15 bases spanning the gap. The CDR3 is CASSRWDSPETQYF. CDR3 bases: TGTGCCAGCAGCCGCTGGGACTCGCCGGAGACCCAGTACTTC.